The clone carrying this T cell receptor (beta chain) was counted a few times. Its antigen is not identified. Germline loops: CDR1 SQVTM, CDR2 ANQGSEA. The V and J ends lost 5 bases and 1 base respectively, with 11 bases between them. CDR3 length equals 13 residues. The data derive from a study of beta chain features in type 1 diabetes. Study-level points and caveats: In all four CD4+ subsets, TCRB CDR3 length was significantly, moderately reduced in type 1 diabetes.

The investigators reverse transcribed all of the isolated RNA, so they sequenced expressed TCRB transcripts. Clones were read by immunoSEQ multiplex PCR, and TCRdb kept only the in-frame ones, dropping some. The data show about 650,000 clones, around 12% seen once. Source material: naive CD4+ T cells from blood. This chain links TRBV29-1 with TRBJ1-2, with no clear D. This TCR was sampled from a man aged 30 to 39 with type 1 diabetes. CDR3 coding DNA: TGCAGCGTTCAAGGGCAGATTAACTATGGCTACACCTTC. This gives the protein CSVQGQINYGYTF.